The 10 T cell receptor beta chains given below trace back to one sample, sequenced in a study of human T cells and chemical hapten exposure. One entry per CDR3 protein, called by TCRdb with MiXCR from the RACE reads. The sample yields about 120,000 distinct CDR3 sequences, roughly 13% seen once. Stated time point: patch test 1, 2 weeks after DPC sensitization. The treatment denotes: therapeutic diphenylcyclopropenone sensitization with weekly scalp DPC. The source was whole blood, collected in connection with sensitization to the hapten diphenylcyclopropenone (DPC). The receptor source for this set is a man aged 18-30 years with alopecia areata. Some clones in this sample may be carry-over from other donors' samples.

This chain connects TRBV2 to TRBJ2-1; D is unresolved. The CDR3 spans 10 residues. V lost 7 bases, J lost 10 bases, and 8 bases lay in between. Germline V gene sequence: CDR1 SNHLY, CDR2 FYNNEI. CDR3 in DNA: TGTGCCAGCACCCGTTGGGAGCAGTTCTTC. This codes for CASTRWEQFF.

This clonotype was seen at least ten times. The V gene is TRBV7-2, the J gene TRBJ1-4; 8 positions agree with TRBD1. CDR1 is SGHTA and CDR2 is FQGNSA in the germline V gene. The ends lost 1 base at V and 15 bases at J; junction bases unmatched: 7. This CDR3 is 13 amino acids long. The CDR3 is CASSLGDRQRLFF. For the CDR3, the DNA is TGTGCCAGCAGCTTAGGGGACAGGCAAAGGTTGTTTTTT.

The genes are TRBV5-1 and TRBJ1-6, with 7 bases lining up with TRBD1. CDR3 length: 15 residues. V was clipped by 3 bases and J by 6 bases; unmatched bases: 6. Germline V gene data show CDR1 as SGHRS and CDR2 as YFSETQ. CDR3 DNA sequence: TGCGCCAGCAGCTCACAGGGGTTCGGTAATTCACCCCTCCACTTT. Protein sequence: CASSSQGFGNSPLHF.

This rearrangement joins TRBV18 to TRBJ1-2, with a possible D match to TRBD1 (6 bases). Germline V gives CDR1 KGHSH, CDR2 LQKENI. Trimming removed 0 bases from V and 2 bases from J, with 16 bases in between. The CDR3 sequence is 17 residues long. This CDR3 is CASSPPAGGRINYGYTF. The CDR3, as DNA: TGTGCCAGCTCACCACCGGCCGGGGGGCGTATCAACTATGGCTACACCTTC.

The chain carries TRBV5-5 and TRBJ1-6; D not certain. Germline V gene lookup returns CDR1 SGHKS and CDR2 YYEKEE (reference sequence). The CDR3 length is 12 residues. V was clipped by 0 bases and J by 14 bases, with 9 bases between them. The chain's CDR3 is CASSLGRGSLHF. The DNA for the CDR3 is TGTGCCAGCAGCTTGGGCAGAGGGTCCCTCCACTTT. The full variable domain, completed using reference TRBV5-5 and TRBJ1-6, is DAGVTQSPTHLIKTRGQQVTLRCSPISGHKSVSWYQQVLGQGPQFIFQYYEKEERGRGNFPDRFSARQFPNYSSELNVNALLLGDSALYLCASSLGRGSLHFGNGTRLTVT.

The chain carries TRBV7-9 and TRBJ1-4; D unclear. Germline-derived CDR1 and CDR2 are SEHNR and FQNEAQ (reference sequence). The CDR3 has 13 residues. V lost 5 bases and J lost 13, with 17 bases in between. CDR3: CASSPEDGVGLFF. The CDR3 DNA follows: TGTGCCAGCAGCCCGGAGGACGGGGTTGGACTGTTTTTT.

This clonotype was detected a few times. The chain employs TRBV10-1 and TRBJ2-1; D is uncertain. The CDR3 loop spans 17 amino acids. With 3 bases removed from V and 0 bases from J, the gap between germline ends came to 15 bases. CDR1 is WNHNN and CDR2 is SYGVQD in the germline V gene (reference sequence). DNA of the CDR3: TGCGCCAGCAGTGAATTAGGGATTTCGGGCTCCTACAATGAGCAGTTCTTC. This sequence encodes CASSELGISGSYNEQFF.

This clonotype was seen a handful of times. The chain is built from TRBV7-9 and TRBJ1-1; D is unclear. Trimming took 7 bases from V and 0 from J, leaving 18 bases between them. The CDR3 is 16 residues long. The germline CDR1 and CDR2 sequences are SEHNR and FQNEAQ (reference sequence). In DNA, the CDR3 is TGTGCCAGCACCCCGGGCAGTCTACTCTTGAACACTGAAGCTTTCTTT. Translation: CASTPGSLLLNTEAFF.

The table lists this clonotype with a few counts. The V gene is TRBV20-1, the J gene TRBJ2-4; 8 nucleotides align to TRBD1. The CDR3 is 14 amino acids. V trimming: 5 bases; J trimming: 0 bases; junction bases outside the gene matches: 3. Germline CDR1 and CDR2: DFQATT and SNEGSKA (reference sequence). The CDR3 protein is CSAGQGLAKNIQYF. CDR3 DNA sequence: TGCAGTGCTGGACAGGGTCTAGCCAAAAACATTCAGTACTTC.

Regarding this clonotype: A read error may account for a junction end that differs from germline. The V and J genes are TRBV28 and TRBJ1-5, with D perhaps TRBD1 (5 bases). The CDR3 length is 16 residues. Germline V gene sequence: CDR1 MDHEN, CDR2 SYDVKM. The CDR3 loop reads CASRRQRDGLNKPQHF. The CDR3 DNA follows: TGTGCCAGCCGCCGGCAAAGGGACGGCCTCAATAAGCCCCAGCATTTT. Together with reference TRBV28 and TRBJ1-5, the CDR3 gives the full variable domain: DVKVTQSSRYLVKRTGEKVFLECVQDMDHENMFWYRQDPGLGLRLIYFSYDVKMKEKGDIPEGYSVSREKKERFSLILESASTNQTSMYLCASRRQRDGLNKPQHFGDGTRLSIL.